These T cell receptor beta chains were read from a single sample in a study of neurological immune-mediated disorders. MiXCR, run by TCRdb on the 5' RACE reads, gives a single entry per CDR3 protein. In the table there are tens of thousands of distinct CDR3 sequences, roughly 3.5% of which are singletons. Sequenced sample: PBMCs. Every receptor here comes from a man aged 25 to 40 with multiple sclerosis. Each CDR3 is given with its conserved first and last residue. Each record gives: J gene, V gene, D gene, clone size, CDR3 protein. D genes are given only for firm matches. The size entry is marked missing in some rows and otherwise reads once, few, many or a size class.

TRBJ2-5,TRBV28,.,many,CASSLLGGVRETQYF
TRBJ1-1,TRBV20-1,.,many,CSASKDSHEAFF
TRBJ2-5,TRBV7-2,TRBD1,many,CASSPGQGRGETQYF
TRBJ2-1,TRBV12-3/TRBV12-4,TRBD2,many,CASSPSGRGVGEQFF
TRBJ2-2,TRBV4-1,TRBD2,many,CASSQVPGGTGELFF
TRBJ1-1,TRBV5-1,.,many,CASSLSPVAEAFF
TRBJ1-4,TRBV7-2,TRBD1,many,CASSPNPDRASEKLFF
TRBJ1-1,TRBV5-5,.,many,CASSRGVYAEAFF
TRBJ2-1,TRBV5-5,TRBD2,many,CASSLVGGRGNEQFF
TRBJ1-5,TRBV2,.,many,CASSQGHNSNQPQHF
TRBJ2-7,TRBV7-2,TRBD1,many,CASSPWTGYEQYF
TRBJ2-1,TRBV6-2/TRBV6-3,.,many,CASSYSLDFPYNEQFF
TRBJ2-7,TRBV20-1,TRBD1,many,CSARVLDRVGEQYF
TRBJ2-3,TRBV7-7,.,few,CASSPGGREDTQYF
TRBJ2-7,TRBV5-1,.,many,CASSFGAYEQYF
TRBJ1-2,TRBV29-1,.,.,CSVDKKDYGYTF
TRBJ1-1,TRBV4-1,.,many,CASSQSYGANTEAFF
TRBJ1-2,TRBV6-2/TRBV6-3,.,many,CASSYPQKGYTF
TRBJ2-1,TRBV20-1,.,.,CSARRRNEQFF
TRBJ1-2,TRBV6-5,.,many,CASQPQAPYGYTF
TRBJ2-3,TRBV7-6,.,.,CASSPHQDTQYF
TRBJ1-1,TRBV2,.,many,CASSDTGLTEAFF
TRBJ2-1,TRBV6-5,TRBD1,many,CASRADRGLYNEQFF
TRBJ2-4,TRBV3-1,TRBD2,many,CASSPQGAGERLSGKNIQYF
TRBJ2-7,TRBV29-1,.,many,CSVRTAYEQYF
TRBJ2-7,TRBV20-1,TRBD1,medium-sized,CSATKDRAPYEQYF
TRBJ2-7,TRBV5-5,.,many,CASSPKLGSYEQYF
TRBJ1-1,TRBV5-1,TRBD1,many,CASSSTTGEAFF
TRBJ1-1,TRBV4-1,.,many,CASSQFSAGVGTEAFF
TRBJ2-6,TRBV5-1,.,many,CASSLVQGSGANVLTF
TRBJ1-3,TRBV4-1,TRBD1,many,CASSPMGQLFGNTIYF
TRBJ2-4,TRBV4-2,.,many,CASSQEVGTKNIQYF
TRBJ2-7,TRBV9,.,many,CASSVGSGFGSYEQYF
TRBJ2-4,TRBV20-1,.,.,CSATDVLQYF
TRBJ2-3,TRBV7-8,.,many,CASSRDGGGSTDTQYF
TRBJ2-1,TRBV7-2,.,many,CASSLIGASFHEQFF
TRBJ2-3,TRBV4-1,.,many,CASSQDKGGPDTQYF
TRBJ2-4,TRBV5-6,TRBD2,many,CASSPRTSGRAGNIQYF
TRBJ2-2,TRBV7-2,.,many,CASSNLLTGGKNTGELFF
TRBJ2-4,TRBV4-2,TRBD1,many,CASSLVGQGYGDIQYF
TRBJ2-3,TRBV29-1,.,many,CSVDGRDETDTQYF
TRBJ2-7,TRBV12-3/TRBV12-4,TRBD2,many,CASSLMAGGTYEQYF
TRBJ2-2,TRBV6-5,TRBD1,many,CASSYALTGFGELFF
TRBJ2-1,TRBV2,TRBD2,many,CASRPGLDHNEQFF